This TCR beta chain is from a study of beta chain features in type 1 diabetes. On the study more broadly: What patients shared with healthy donors was a similar profile of age, gender and cell yields. Study findings and constraints: Naive, central memory and Treg TCRB repertoires appeared more alike in patients than in healthy donors. The analysis here could not establish whether HLA type shapes TCRB rearrangement.

Germline V lookup: CDR1 SGHNT, CDR2 YYREEE (reference sequence). The ends lost 5 bases at V and 0 bases at J; junction bases unmatched: 8. This CDR3 spans 16 amino acids. All of the isolated RNA was reverse transcribed, so expressed TCRB transcripts were sequenced. Measured with immunoSEQ multiplex PCR; TCRdb has only the in-frame clones, and not every one. The sample lists 400,000 to 550,000 clones, approximately 10% occurring once. A remark on this clone: What it binds is unknown.

The V call is TRBV5-4, the J call TRBJ2-3; 8 bases line up with TRBD2. The clonotype was recovered from a woman aged 18-29 years in good health. The specimen was naive CD4+ T cells from blood. As DNA, the CDR3 is TGTGCCAGCAGTCGAAGCGGGGGTTTTAGCACAGATACGCAGTATTTT. Amino acid sequence: CASSRSGGFSTDTQYF.